The 26 T cell receptor beta chains below come from one sample, sequenced in a study of identical twins. MiXCR was run by TCRdb on the 5' RACE reads, yielding one entry per CDR3 protein. In the table there are around 530,000 distinct CDR3 sequences, around 15% of which are singletons. Separately, the same data were catalogued under a study of yellow fever vaccine responses in identical twins.

Sequencing input: CD4+ T cells sorted from blood. The source of these receptors is a woman under 30 in good health.

CDR3 protein: CASSAGTSGSTFPYNEQFF. In DNA form, the CDR3 reads TGTGCCAGCAGCGCCGGGACTAGCGGCAGTACTTTTCCCTACAATGAGCAGTTCTTC. J is TRBJ2-1 and V is TRBV7-2; 11 positions agree with TRBD2. The V and J ends lost 5 bases and 2 bases, in that order; junction bases with no gene match: 14. This CDR3 has 19 amino acids. Germline V gene sequence: CDR1 SGHTA, CDR2 FQGNSA.

The CDR3 sequence: CATNRQGLMNTEAFF. The CDR3 region has the DNA TGTGCCACAAATCGACAGGGTCTCATGAACACTGAAGCTTTCTTT. This chain uses TRBV6-1 with TRBJ1-1, with 7 bases that match TRBD1. CDR1 is MNHNS, CDR2 SASEGT, per germline. The CDR3 runs to 15 residues. Trimming cost V 10 bases and J 0 bases; bases outside gene matches: 11.

The table lists this clonotype with a few counts. The rearrangement links TRBV27 to TRBJ2-2, with 12 bases identical to TRBD2. CDR3 size: 16 residues. V shed 2 bases and J 4 bases; nucleotides not matched to a gene: 2. Germline V lookup: CDR1 MNHEY, CDR2 SMNVEV (reference sequence). The chain's CDR3 is CASSLMGLAGTGELFF. The CDR3 DNA is TGTGCCAGCAGTTTAATGGGACTAGCGGGCACCGGGGAGCTGTTTTTT.

In its sample, this clonotype was seen many times. V is TRBV3-1 and J is TRBJ2-3; D ambiguous. Trimming removed 6 bases from V and 1 base from J, with 5 bases in between. This CDR3 has 12 amino acids. Per germline, CDR1 LGHDT and CDR2 YNNKEL (reference sequence). The CDR3 here is CASSVGTDTQYF. CDR3 nucleotides: TGTGCCAGCAGTGTGGGCACAGATACGCAGTATTTT.

This chain links TRBV7-3 with TRBJ2-5, with D possibly TRBD1 on 7 matching bases. CDR3 length: 19 residues. Trimming took off 1 base at V and 1 base at J, with 22 bases between the two ends. Germline values: CDR1 SGHTA, CDR2 FQGTGA. The CDR3 DNA is TGTGCCAGCAGCTTAAGCGGGGACAGCCGGGCCAACCTCCAAGAGACCCAGTACTTC. Residues: CASSLSGDSRANLQETQYF.

This clonotype was seen more than once but under ten times. V and J are TRBV9 and TRBJ2-7; TRBD1 matches at 7 bases. V lost 0 bases to trimming and J lost 4 bases; unmatched junction nucleotides: 7. The CDR3 loop spans 15 amino acids. CDR1 is SGDLS, CDR2 YYNGEE, per germline. CDR3 sequence: CASSVGPGTAYEQYV. CDR3 sequence (DNA): TGTGCCAGCAGCGTAGGCCCTGGGACAGCATACGAGCAGTACGTC.

This clonotype was seen only a few times. The rearrangement links TRBV7-8 to TRBJ1-3; tentative D call: TRBD1 (6 bases). The V and J ends lost 4 bases and 1 base respectively, with 17 bases between them. Germline CDR1 reads SGHVS; CDR2 reads FQNEAQ. CDR3 length: 17 residues. CDR3 loop: CASSSKYREESGNTIYF. Here the CDR3 DNA reads TGTGCCAGCAGCTCTAAGTACAGGGAAGAGTCTGGAAACACCATATATTTT.

This rearrangement joins TRBV12-3 or TRBV12-4 to TRBJ2-3, with no clear D. The germline V and J ends were trimmed by 5 bases and 5 bases, with 11 bases remaining between them. There are 13 residues in the CDR3. CDR3 nucleotides: TGTGCCAGCAGTAGATTAGTAGGAGATACGCAGTATTTT. Residues: CASSRLVGDTQYF.

This chain connects TRBV6-1 to TRBJ2-1; D is possibly TRBD2 (6 bases). CDR1 is MNHNS and CDR2 is SASEGT in the germline V gene. Deletions cut 6 bases from V and 2 bases from J, with 8 bases between. This CDR3 contains 13 residues. CDR3 protein: CASSRLAYNEQFF. CDR3 DNA sequence: TGTGCCAGCAGCAGACTAGCCTACAATGAGCAGTTCTTC.

Regarding this clonotype: The junction departs from the called germline gene at one end, perhaps through a read error. The chain's CDR3 is CASSFLRIF. The CDR3 DNA is TGTGCCAGCAGCTTTCTCCGTATTTTT. The chain carries TRBV7-9 and TRBJ1-5; no clear D gene. Germline CDR1 is SEHNR and CDR2 is FQNEAQ (reference sequence). The CDR3 is 9 residues long.

This clonotype was observed a handful of times. CDR3 residues: CASSLYGGEAFF. CDR3 in DNA: TGTGCCAGCAGCTTATACGGCGGGGAAGCTTTCTTT. V gene TRBV7-9 combines with J gene TRBJ1-1, with D unresolved. Germline V gives CDR1 SEHNR, CDR2 FQNEAQ (reference sequence). The CDR3 is 12 amino acids. Trimming removed 2 bases from V and 8 bases from J, with 9 bases in between.

The CDR3 is CASRWDRNTEAFF. As DNA, the CDR3 is TGCGCCAGCAGATGGGACAGGAACACTGAAGCTTTCTTT. The V gene is TRBV5-1, the J gene TRBJ1-1; 7 nucleotides agree with TRBD1. The CDR3 has 13 residues. The J segment lost 1 base and the V segment lost 5 bases, leaving 2 bases of the junction unmatched. The germline V gene has CDR1 SGHRS and CDR2 YFSETQ.

The sample holds a few counts of this clonotype. This chain joins TRBV6-1 and TRBJ2-5; D is unresolved. Germline CDR1 reads MNHNS; CDR2 reads SASEGT. Trimming shortened V by 6 bases and J by 2 bases, and 10 bases separated the two germline ends. The CDR3 is 13 residues long. The CDR3 sequence is CASRPSQQETQYF. Written as DNA, the CDR3 is TGTGCCAGCAGACCGTCCCAACAAGAGACCCAGTACTTC.

This clonotype was counted a few times. This chain joins TRBV29-1 and TRBJ2-7, with TRBD1 matching over 7 bases. The CDR3 consists of 12 residues. The germline V gene has CDR1 SQVTM and CDR2 ANQGSEA. The trim removed 7 bases at V and 3 bases at J, leaving 6 bases unmatched. CDR3 sequence: CSAWDRNYEQYF. The CDR3 region has the DNA TGCAGCGCCTGGGACAGAAACTACGAGCAGTACTTC.

This clonotype has just a few counts. The rearrangement uses TRBV3-1 and TRBJ2-7, with 10 bases fitting TRBD2. Germline loops: CDR1 LGHDT, CDR2 YNNKEL (reference sequence). V was clipped by 2 bases and J by 5 bases; unmatched bases: 3. This CDR3 has 14 amino acids. CDR3 DNA: TGTGCCAGCAGCCAATCCGGGACTAGCGACGAGCAGTACTTC. It codes for CASSQSGTSDEQYF.

A few counts support this clonotype. The chain links TRBV24-1 to TRBJ2-3; TRBD1 agrees at 9 bases. Germline CDR1 and CDR2: KGHDR and SFDVKD. With 4 bases clipped from V and 2 bases from J, the junction kept 6 bases outside the gene matches. The CDR3 covers 16 residues. The CDR3 region has the DNA TGTGCCACCAGTGAACCTGGACAGGGGATCACAGATACGCAGTATTTT. It specifies CATSEPGQGITDTQYF.

DNA for the CDR3: TGTGCCAGCAGTTCGGGACAGACGTACTTC. Protein product: CASSSGQTYF. The chain links TRBV28 to TRBJ2-7; 7 bases fit TRBD1. The CDR3 covers 10 residues. Germline assignment: CDR1 MDHEN and CDR2 SYDVKM. V was clipped by 4 bases and J by 12 bases; unmatched bases: 3.

This clonotype was detected a few times. The V call is TRBV7-2, the J call TRBJ2-2; possible D gene TRBD1, 5 bases. CDR1 is SGHTA and CDR2 is FQGNSA in the germline V gene. Trimming removed 1 base at V and 4 bases at J, with 13 bases between. This CDR3 has 16 amino acids. The CDR3 loop is CASSLDAGSSTGELFF. The CDR3 DNA reads TGTGCCAGCAGCTTAGATGCAGGGTCCTCCACCGGGGAGCTGTTTTTT.

This clonotype was seen a few times. The chain carries TRBV5-1 and TRBJ1-4; TRBD1 is a possible D gene (5 bases). In germline, CDR1 is SGHRS, CDR2 YFSETQ. The CDR3 length is 18 residues. Trimming stripped 0 bases from V and 3 bases from J, with 18 bases between. CDR3 loop: CASSLEPGTSGANEKLFF. The DNA of the CDR3 is TGCGCCAGCAGCTTGGAACCAGGGACCAGCGGGGCTAATGAAAAACTGTTTTTT.

This rearrangement joins TRBV2 to TRBJ1-6; 7 bases agree with TRBD1. The V gene's germline CDR1 is SNHLY and CDR2 FYNNEI. The CDR3 is 15 amino acids. V was clipped by 4 bases and J by 7 bases; unmatched bases: 7. CDR3: CASSVGQSGNSPLHF. The CDR3 nucleotides are TGTGCCAGCAGTGTGGGACAGTCTGGAAATTCACCCCTCCACTTT.

There are a few counts of this clonotype. This chain joins TRBV5-1 and TRBJ1-3; D is unresolved. Germline values: CDR1 SGHRS, CDR2 YFSETQ. V was pared by 6 bases and J by 0 bases, with 16 bases between. The length of the CDR3 is 16 residues. This CDR3 reads CASTEVGGLSGNTIYF. The DNA of the CDR3 is TGCGCCAGCACCGAGGTCGGAGGGCTCTCTGGAAACACCATATATTTT.

This rearrangement joins TRBV20-1 to TRBJ2-3; possibly TRBD1 for D (6 bases). Between the trimmed V and J ends, which lost 1 base and 3 bases, there was a span of 17 bases. CDR1 DFQATT and CDR2 SNEGSKA come from the germline V gene (reference sequence). The CDR3 has 16 amino acids. CDR3 protein: CSARGGPGARTDTQYF. In DNA, the CDR3 is TGCAGTGCTAGAGGAGGACCAGGGGCTCGTACAGATACGCAGTATTTT.

V is TRBV5-1 and J is TRBJ2-2; 8 bases match TRBD1. The germline CDR1 and CDR2 sequences are SGHRS and YFSETQ. Trimming cost V 0 bases and J 1 base; bases outside gene matches: 2. The CDR3 extends over 16 amino acids. CDR3 residues: CASSLEGTGNTGELFF. The CDR3 bases are TGCGCCAGCAGCTTGGAAGGGACAGGGAACACCGGGGAGCTGTTTTTT.

This clonotype was detected a few times. The CDR3: CASSSSGTPYEQYF. In nucleotides, the CDR3 is TGTGCCAGCAGCTCATCGGGGACTCCCTACGAGCAGTACTTC. The chain recombines TRBV6-1 with TRBJ2-7, with TRBD2 as a possible D gene (6 bases). Per germline, CDR1 MNHNS and CDR2 SASEGT. The germline V and J ends were trimmed by 6 bases and 2 bases, with 14 bases remaining between them. The CDR3 has 14 amino acids.

This clonotype was observed a few times. J is TRBJ2-3 and V is TRBV29-1, with 11 bases aligning to TRBD2. The V gene's germline CDR1 is SQVTM and CDR2 ANQGSEA. With V trimmed by 7 bases and J by 2 bases, 2 bases remained unmatched. The CDR3 is 13 residues long. The CDR3 region has the DNA TGCAGCGGACTAGCGGGGCCCACAGATACGCAGTATTTT. Amino acid sequence: CSGLAGPTDTQYF.

This clonotype was counted only a few times. This sequence joins TRBV28 and TRBJ2-7; tentatively, D is TRBD1 (6 bases). Per the germline V gene, CDR1 is MDHEN and CDR2 is SYDVKM. The V end was cut by 8 bases, the J end by 0 bases, with 11 bases between. This CDR3 is built from 13 residues. In DNA, the CDR3 is TGTGCCAGCGGGACACCGGACTCCTACGAGCAGTACTTC. Residues: CASGTPDSYEQYF.